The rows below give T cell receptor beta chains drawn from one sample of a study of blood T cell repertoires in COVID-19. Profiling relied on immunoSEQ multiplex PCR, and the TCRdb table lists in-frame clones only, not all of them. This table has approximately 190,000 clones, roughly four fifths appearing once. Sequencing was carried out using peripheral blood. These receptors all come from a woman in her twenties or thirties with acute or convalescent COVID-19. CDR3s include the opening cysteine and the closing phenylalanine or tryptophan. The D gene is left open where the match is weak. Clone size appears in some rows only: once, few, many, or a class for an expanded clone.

CDR3aa: CASSPTPGGAYGYTF; CDR3nt: TGTGCCAGCAGCCCCACCCCGGGCGGGGCCTATGGCTACACCTTC; d_gene: -; v_gene: TRBV5-4; j_gene: TRBJ1-2; abundance: few
CDR3aa: CASSSSGRGETQYF; CDR3nt: TGTGCCAGCAGCTCTAGCGGGAGGGGGGAGACCCAGTACTTC; d_gene: TRBD2; v_gene: TRBV11-3; j_gene: TRBJ2-5; abundance: -
CDR3aa: CASSLIRQGLDTEAFF; CDR3nt: TGTGCCAGCAGTTTAATCCGCCAGGGGCTGGACACTGAAGCTTTCTTT; d_gene: -; v_gene: TRBV28; j_gene: TRBJ1-1; abundance: -
CDR3aa: CASSNPGVYGYTF; CDR3nt: TGTGCCAGCAGTAATCCAGGGGTTTATGGCTACACCTTC; d_gene: -; v_gene: TRBV25-1; j_gene: TRBJ1-2; abundance: -
CDR3aa: CASSANGVSGNTIYF; CDR3nt: TGTGCCAGCAGTGCCAACGGGGTCAGTGGAAACACCATATATTTT; d_gene: -; v_gene: TRBV2; j_gene: TRBJ1-3; abundance: once
CDR3aa: CASSLLQSNSSLHF; CDR3nt: TGTGCCAGCAGCTTATTACAGAGTAATTCATCCCTCCACTTT; d_gene: -; v_gene: TRBV11-2; j_gene: TRBJ1-6; abundance: -
CDR3aa: CSVEAVSGANVLTF; CDR3nt: TGCAGCGTTGAGGCTGTCTCTGGGGCCAACGTCCTGACTTTC; d_gene: -; v_gene: TRBV29-1; j_gene: TRBJ2-6; abundance: -
CDR3aa: CATRGQSTDTQYF; CDR3nt: TGTGCCACCAGGGGACAGAGCACAGATACGCAGTATTTT; d_gene: TRBD1; v_gene: TRBV19; j_gene: TRBJ2-3; abundance: -
CDR3aa: CASSQDRYEQYF; CDR3nt: TGTGCCAGCAGCCAAGATCGGTACGAGCAGTACTTC; d_gene: -; v_gene: TRBV3-1/TRBV3-2; j_gene: TRBJ2-7; abundance: -
CDR3aa: CASSILGQGYEQYF; CDR3nt: TGTGCCAGTAGTATTCTCGGACAGGGATACGAGCAGTACTTC; d_gene: TRBD1; v_gene: TRBV19; j_gene: TRBJ2-7; abundance: -
CDR3aa: CASSQGNTEAFF; CDR3nt: TGTGCCAGCAGTCAGGGGAACACTGAAGCTTTCTTT; d_gene: -; v_gene: TRBV28; j_gene: TRBJ1-1; abundance: -
CDR3aa: CASTPSGAAGGELFF; CDR3nt: TGCGCCAGCACCCCCAGCGGGGCCGCGGGAGGGGAGCTGTTTTTT; d_gene: TRBD2; v_gene: TRBV10-2; j_gene: TRBJ2-2; abundance: -
CDR3aa: CASRSDRVEQETQYF; CDR3nt: TGTGCCAGCAGGTCTGACAGGGTAGAACAAGAGACCCAGTACTTC; d_gene: TRBD1; v_gene: TRBV28; j_gene: TRBJ2-5; abundance: -
CDR3aa: CASSSLRGSYEQYF; CDR3nt: TGTGCCAGCAGTTCCCTCAGGGGTTCCTACGAGCAGTACTTC; d_gene: -; v_gene: TRBV6-5; j_gene: TRBJ2-7; abundance: many
CDR3aa: CASSLRNTGELFF; CDR3nt: TGTGCCAGCAGTTTGCGAAACACCGGGGAGCTGTTTTTT; d_gene: -; v_gene: TRBV14; j_gene: TRBJ2-2; abundance: -
CDR3aa: CASRLAAFDTDTQYF; CDR3nt: TGTGCCAGCAGATTAGCGGCGTTCGACACAGATACGCAGTATTTT; d_gene: -; v_gene: TRBV6-5; j_gene: TRBJ2-3; abundance: -
CDR3aa: CASSFGLAGGTDTQYF; CDR3nt: TGTGCCAGCAGCTTCGGACTAGCGGGAGGTACAGATACGCAGTATTTT; d_gene: TRBD2; v_gene: TRBV11-1; j_gene: TRBJ2-3; abundance: -
CDR3aa: CASSLLAGGLYNEQFF; CDR3nt: TGTGCCAGTAGTCTCCTAGCGGGAGGCCTTTACAATGAGCAGTTCTTC; d_gene: TRBD2; v_gene: TRBV19; j_gene: TRBJ2-1; abundance: -
CDR3aa: CASSSIAGESRDEQFF; CDR3nt: TGTGCCAGCAGTTCGATAGCGGGAGAATCGAGGGATGAGCAGTTCTTC; d_gene: TRBD2; v_gene: TRBV27; j_gene: TRBJ2-1; abundance: few
CDR3aa: CASSDSTWANQPQHF; CDR3nt: TGTGCCAGCAGTGATTCTACCTGGGCCAATCAGCCCCAGCATTTT; d_gene: -; v_gene: TRBV6-1; j_gene: TRBJ1-5; abundance: few
CDR3aa: CASSSPGTGSTGELFF; CDR3nt: TGTGCCAGCAGTTCCCCCGGGACAGGGAGTACCGGGGAGCTGTTTTTT; d_gene: TRBD1; v_gene: TRBV28; j_gene: TRBJ2-2; abundance: few
CDR3aa: CASSGTNDEQFF; CDR3nt: TGTGCCAGCAGCGGTACAAACGATGAGCAGTTCTTC; d_gene: -; v_gene: TRBV7-9; j_gene: TRBJ2-1; abundance: -